The 5 T cell receptor beta chains presented below share a single source sample, sequenced in a study of early T cells in non-severe SARS-CoV-2 infection. TCRdb recomputed calls from the 5' RACE reads with MiXCR, one row per CDR3 protein. The sample lists roughly 29,000 distinct CDR3 sequences, about 4.2% occurring once. Material for sequencing was whole blood. The source is an adult who was a healthcare worker with PCR-confirmed SARS-CoV-2 infection or an uninfected control (not recorded which).

This sequence joins TRBV28 and TRBJ2-5; D uncertain. Germline CDR1 is MDHEN and CDR2 is SYDVKM. The ends were cut back, 8 bases at V and 7 bases at J, with 11 bases in the middle. This CDR3 has 11 amino acids. CDR3: CASLGVRTQYF. The CDR3 bases are TGTGCCAGCCTAGGAGTTCGGACCCAGTACTTC.

This sequence joins TRBV29-1 and TRBJ2-1, with 8 positions matching TRBD2. J gave up 1 base and V 5 bases, and 16 bases lay outside the gene matches. CDR3 length equals 18 residues. Germline V gene lookup returns CDR1 SQVTM and CDR2 ANQGSEA. The CDR3 DNA follows: TGCAGCGTTTCTTTTGGAGCGGGGGCCCCTGGATCCTACAATGAGCAGTTCTTC. Protein: CSVSFGAGAPGSYNEQFF.

This clonotype came up many times. V usage is TRBV11-2 and J usage is TRBJ2-3; D may be TRBD1 (7 bases). The V end was cut by 0 bases, the J end by 2 bases, with 15 bases between. CDR3 size: 17 residues. Per the germline V gene, CDR1 is SGHAT and CDR2 is FQNNGV. The CDR3 loop reads CASSLDAGQYYTDTQYF. The CDR3 coding sequence is TGTGCCAGCAGCTTAGATGCGGGACAGTACTACACAGATACGCAGTATTTT.

This clonotype was found many times. V usage is TRBV29-1 and J usage is TRBJ2-2; 10 bases match TRBD1. The CDR3 covers 15 residues. From germline, CDR1 is SQVTM and CDR2 ANQGSEA. The V gene end was trimmed by 5 bases and the J gene end by 7 bases; junction bases not matched to a gene: 10. The CDR3 DNA is TGCAGCGTTAGAAGGGGACAGGGGATTGACGGGGAGCTGTTTTTT. Protein sequence: CSVRRGQGIDGELFF.

This clonotype was seen at least ten times. The V gene is TRBV24-1, the J gene TRBJ2-2; TRBD1 matches at 10 bases. This CDR3 comprises 17 residues. The germline V gene has CDR1 KGHDR and CDR2 SFDVKD. Trimming cost V 3 bases and J 5 bases; bases outside gene matches: 8. The CDR3 here is CATSDRQGAFPTGELFF. The CDR3 region has the DNA TGTGCCACCAGTGATCGACAGGGGGCCTTCCCTACCGGGGAGCTGTTTTTT.